This record looks at one T cell receptor (beta chain) sequence and its context. Its antigen is unknown. Looked up from germline, CDR1 is MNHNS and CDR2 is SASEGT. Trimming took off 6 bases at V and 1 base at J, with 9 bases between the two ends. The CDR3 is made up of 13 amino acids. The sample is drawn from a study of OX40 agonist ivuxolimab in advanced cancers. Study at large: Ivuxolimab, an agonist antibody against OX40 (CD134), was given to patients. Eligibility rules accepted prior anti-PD-1, anti-PD-L1 or anti-CTLA-4 therapy, and roughly 42% had some. Patients enrolled in dose escalation were diagnosed with hepatocellular carcinoma, melanoma, renal cell or head and neck cancer. Study observations and caveats: Circulating CD4+ and CD8+ T cells showed clonal expansion by week 6 at 0.1 to 3.0 mg/kg.

The assay was immunoSEQ multiplex PCR, and TCRdb's table has in-frame clones only and misses some. This table has about 60,000 clones, around 84% appearing once. V gene TRBV6-1 combines with J gene TRBJ1-1, with D possibly TRBD1 on 6 matching bases. The material sequenced was CD4+ or CD8+ T cells sorted from blood, taken in a trial of the OX40 agonist ivuxolimab. The clonotype was recovered from an adult with an advanced solid tumor such as melanoma, head and neck, liver or kidney cancer. In DNA form, the CDR3 reads TGTGCCAGCAGAGACAGGACGAACACTGAAGCTTTCTTT. It translates to CASRDRTNTEAFF.